This T cell receptor (beta chain) was sequenced for a study of blood T cell repertoires in COVID-19. Study-wide background: Material from acute and convalescent COVID-19 was sourced from the United States, Italy and Spain. T cells, B-cell-depleted T cells, or PBMCs supplied cDNA or gDNA.

Original processing notes: Reference gene primer amplification gave nucleated cell count estimates. The repertoire was sequenced with immunoSEQ multiplex PCR; TCRdb's copy has only in-frame clones and lacks some. D and trimming were read from the DNA, whereas the V and J calls and clone size are those reported in that table. The table lists about 260,000 clones, roughly 88% of them singletons, with roughly 10% in the top ten. Trimming at V came to 6 bases and at J to 7 bases, leaving 9 bases not matched to a gene. Germline-derived CDR1 and CDR2 are SNHLY and FYNNEI. The length of the CDR3 is 15 residues. Seattle researchers signed up patients amid active infection and tracked them longitudinally.

The origin of this receptor is a woman in her sixties or seventies with COVID-19, enrolled during active disease. The material sequenced was peripheral blood. The chain combines TRBV2 with TRBJ1-5; TRBD1 matches 10 bases. CDR3 in DNA: TGTGCCAGCAGCACCCGGGACAGGGGAGGACAGCCCCAGCATTTT. Its translation is CASSTRDRGGQPQHF.